This T cell receptor (beta chain) was observed in a study of OX40 agonist ivuxolimab in advanced cancers. Regarding the complete study: Ivuxolimab was a fully human IgG2 agonistic monoclonal antibody targeting the costimulatory receptor OX40 (CD134). Intravenous ivuxolimab was administered to patients every 2 weeks at six dose levels: 0.01, 0.1, 0.3, 1.5, 3 and 10 mg/kg. Of the roughly 54 dose-escalation patients, hepatocellular carcinoma was present in roughly 19, melanoma in approximately 15, renal cell carcinoma in 9 and head and neck cancer in 9. A male proportion of about 79% and a mean age of approximately 55 years, ranging from 23 to 79, were recorded for the dose-escalation cohort. Prior anti-PD-1, anti-PD-L1 or anti-CTLA-4 therapy was permitted, and checkpoint inhibitors had been received by around 40% of dose-escalation patients. Partial responses were achieved by three dose-escalation patients, of whom one had hepatocellular carcinoma and two had cutaneous melanoma. Peripheral TCRbeta sequencing was intended to test whether TCR sequence diversity was altered and clonal T-cell expansion was caused by ivuxolimab. The paper covers the monotherapy dose-escalation part of the phase I ivuxolimab trial, which included N ≈ 50 patients. Results and caveats for the whole study, not just this receptor: Low levels of normalized T-cell clonal expansion were also seen in some patients who did not respond. At doses of 0.1 to 3.0 mg/kg, clonal expansion of both CD4+ and CD8+ blood T cells was observed from baseline to week 6. On average, CD8+ T cells showed more expanded clones than CD4+ T cells after ivuxolimab. The antigen specificity of the clonally expanded peripheral T cells was not determined. Partial responders in the 0.1-3.0 mg/kg groups had among the lowest normalized peripheral clonal expansion, especially among CD8+ T cells.

Comment on this clone: This clone's antigen is unknown. No much larger clone is present one base from it, and per-base qualities are unavailable.

The trial excluded patients who had a history of autoimmune disease or were on systemic immunosuppression. Peripheral blood for TCR sequencing was drawn from every dose cohort at baseline, at cycle 4 day 1 and at cycle 7 day 1. The samples were drawn from a first-in-human, open-label, multicenter phase I dose-escalation trial of ivuxolimab. The trial enrolled adults with locally advanced or metastatic head and neck squamous cell, hepatocellular, melanoma or renal cell carcinoma. Before TCR sequencing, CD4+ T cells and CD8+ T cells were sorted from peripheral blood as separate populations. Genomic DNA was extracted from sorted cells for sequencing of the TCRbeta CDR3 region. TCRbeta CDR3 regions were sequenced using the immunoSEQ Assay. TCRdb stores this immuneACCESS table with in-frame sequences only. Part of the clones is absent; in the studies checked, under half of the shortfall reflects unresolved V genes, and no reason is known for the rest. The sample data list roughly 63,000 clones, and roughly four fifths of these were observed just once. 3% to 4% of the sample is in the top ten clones.

Sequencing was performed on CD4+ or CD8+ T cells sorted from blood, taken in a trial of the OX40 agonist ivuxolimab. The source is an adult with an advanced solid tumor such as melanoma, head and neck, liver or kidney cancer.

DNA sequence: TGTGCCAGCTCACCAGGGGATAGCAATCAGCCCCAGCATTTT. Its product reads: CASSPGDSNQPQHF. The sequence links TRBV18 to TRBJ1-5, with the D gene call left open. Counted from cysteine to phenylalanine, this CDR3 has 14 amino acids. Just the 42-base CDR3 DNA is kept, in frame starting at base 1. Relative to germline, V is 2 bases shorter and J is 0 bases shorter, with 5 bases between their ends. The germline V gene provides CDR1 KGHSH and CDR2 LQKENI.